This TCR beta chain was captured by sequencing in a study of blood T cell repertoires in COVID-19. Study details: COVID-19 samples from acute and convalescent phases originated in the United States, Italy and Spain. PBMCs, B-cell-depleted T cells, or T cells provided the cDNA or gDNA that made up the material.

The CDR3 covers 15 residues. Germline CDR1 is SGHTA and CDR2 is FQGNSA. After removal of 5 bases from V and 0 bases from J, the junction contained 6 bases not matched to a gene. Original processing methods: Using reference gene primer amplification, nucleated cell counts were estimated. This table comes from immunoSEQ multiplex PCR, and its TCRdb copy is limited to in-frame clones, with some not included. The V and J calls and clone size come from that table; D and trimming were worked out from the DNA. The profile shows around 190,000 clones, roughly nine tenths of them singletons. Sequencing input: peripheral blood. The sequence was obtained from a man in his sixties or seventies with active or convalescent COVID-19. The V and J genes are TRBV7-2 and TRBJ2-5, with 7 bases lining up with TRBD1. Written as DNA, the CDR3 is TGTGCCAGCAGCCCTCGGGACAGCAACCAAGAGACCCAGTACTTC. Protein sequence: CASSPRDSNQETQYF.